This entry concerns a single T cell receptor (beta chain). This entry belongs to a study of somatic mutations in cytotoxic T cells in rheumatoid arthritis. TCRdb's copy holds only in-frame clones and misses some; the assay was immunoSEQ multiplex PCR. Among fewer than 20,000 clones listed, over 60% were seen once. The TCR sequence derives from an adult with rheumatoid arthritis. The specimen sequenced was CD8+ T cells sorted from blood.

The CDR3 sequence: CASSPGGAAYEQYF. Here the CDR3 DNA reads TGTGCCAGCAGTCCAGGGGGGGCAGCCTACGAGCAGTACTTC. This chain uses TRBV28 with TRBJ2-7; D may be TRBD1 or TRBD2 (7 bases each). The CDR3 loop spans 14 amino acids. Germline V gene sequence: CDR1 MDHEN, CDR2 SYDVKM. Trimming took off 5 bases at V and 2 bases at J, with 13 bases between the two ends.